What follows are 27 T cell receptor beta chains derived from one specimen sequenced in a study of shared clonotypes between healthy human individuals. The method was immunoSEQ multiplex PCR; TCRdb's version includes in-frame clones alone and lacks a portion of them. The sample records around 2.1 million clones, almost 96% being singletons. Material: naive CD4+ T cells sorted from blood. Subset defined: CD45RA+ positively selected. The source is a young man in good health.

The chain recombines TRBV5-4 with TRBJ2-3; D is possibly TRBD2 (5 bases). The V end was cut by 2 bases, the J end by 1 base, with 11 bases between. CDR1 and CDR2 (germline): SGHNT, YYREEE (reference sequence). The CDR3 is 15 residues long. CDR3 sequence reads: CASSFPGKGTDTQYF. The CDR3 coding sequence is TGTGCCAGCAGCTTCCCGGGGAAGGGCACAGATACGCAGTATTTT.

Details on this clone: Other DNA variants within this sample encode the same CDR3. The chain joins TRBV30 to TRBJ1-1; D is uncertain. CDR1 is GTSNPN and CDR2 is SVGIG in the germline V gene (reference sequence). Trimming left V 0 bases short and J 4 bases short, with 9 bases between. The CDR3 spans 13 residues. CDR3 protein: CAWSVQGFTEAFF. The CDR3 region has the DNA TGTGCCTGGAGTGTACAAGGGTTCACTGAAGCTTTCTTT.

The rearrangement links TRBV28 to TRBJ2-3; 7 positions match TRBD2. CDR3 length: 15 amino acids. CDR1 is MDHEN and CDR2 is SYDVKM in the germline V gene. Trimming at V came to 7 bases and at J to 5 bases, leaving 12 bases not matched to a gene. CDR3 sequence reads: CASTRASGNLDTQYF. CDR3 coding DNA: TGTGCCAGCACCCGGGCTAGCGGAAACTTAGATACGCAGTATTTT. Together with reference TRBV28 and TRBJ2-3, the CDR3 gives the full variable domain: DVKVTQSSRYLVKRTGEKVFLECVQDMDHENMFWYRQDPGLGLRLIYFSYDVKMKEKGDIPEGYSVSREKKERFSLILESASTNQTSMYLCASTRASGNLDTQYFGPGTRLTVL.

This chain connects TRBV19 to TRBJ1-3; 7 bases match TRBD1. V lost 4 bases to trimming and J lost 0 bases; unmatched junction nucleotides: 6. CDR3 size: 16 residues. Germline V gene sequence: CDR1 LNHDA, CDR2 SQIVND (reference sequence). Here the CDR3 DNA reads TGTGCCAGTAGTACCCTGGGACAGAACTCTGGAAACACCATATATTTT. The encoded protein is CASSTLGQNSGNTIYF.

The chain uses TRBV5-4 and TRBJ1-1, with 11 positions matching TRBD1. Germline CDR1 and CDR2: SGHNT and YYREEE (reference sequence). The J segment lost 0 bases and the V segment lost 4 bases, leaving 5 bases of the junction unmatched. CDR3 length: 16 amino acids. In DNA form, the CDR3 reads TGTGCCAGCAGCGATGGACAGGGGGCGATGAACACTGAAGCTTTCTTT. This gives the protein CASSDGQGAMNTEAFF.

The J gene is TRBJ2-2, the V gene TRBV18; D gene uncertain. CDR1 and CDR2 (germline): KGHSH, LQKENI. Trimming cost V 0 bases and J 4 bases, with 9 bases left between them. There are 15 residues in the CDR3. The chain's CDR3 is CASSPPAQTTGELFF. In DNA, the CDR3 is TGTGCCAGCTCACCACCCGCGCAGACCACCGGGGAGCTGTTTTTT. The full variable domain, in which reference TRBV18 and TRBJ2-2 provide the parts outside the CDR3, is NAGVMQNPRHLVRRRGQEARLRCSPMKGHSHVYWYRQLPEEGLKFMVYLQKENIIDESGMPKERFSAEFPKEGPSILRIQQVVRGDSAAYFCASSPPAQTTGELFFGEGSRLTVL.

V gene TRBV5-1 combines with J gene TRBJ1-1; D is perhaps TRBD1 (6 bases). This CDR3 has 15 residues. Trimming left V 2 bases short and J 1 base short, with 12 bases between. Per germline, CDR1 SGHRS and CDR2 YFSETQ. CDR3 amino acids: CASSLRGSRNTEAFF. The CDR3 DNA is TGCGCCAGCAGCTTAAGGGGGAGTAGGAACACTGAAGCTTTCTTT.

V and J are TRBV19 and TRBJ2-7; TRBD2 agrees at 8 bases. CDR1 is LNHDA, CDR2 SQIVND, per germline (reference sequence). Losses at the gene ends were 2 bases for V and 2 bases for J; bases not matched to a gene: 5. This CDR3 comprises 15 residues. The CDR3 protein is CASSITGGGTYEQYF. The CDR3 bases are TGTGCCAGTAGTATAACTGGCGGGGGGACCTACGAGCAGTACTTC.

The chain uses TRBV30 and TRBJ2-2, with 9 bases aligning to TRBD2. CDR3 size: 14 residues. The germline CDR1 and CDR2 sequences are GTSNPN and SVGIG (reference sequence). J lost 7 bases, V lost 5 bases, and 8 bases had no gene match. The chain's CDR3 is CAWEPGLANGELFF. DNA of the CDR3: TGTGCCTGGGAGCCGGGACTAGCAAACGGGGAGCTGTTTTTT.

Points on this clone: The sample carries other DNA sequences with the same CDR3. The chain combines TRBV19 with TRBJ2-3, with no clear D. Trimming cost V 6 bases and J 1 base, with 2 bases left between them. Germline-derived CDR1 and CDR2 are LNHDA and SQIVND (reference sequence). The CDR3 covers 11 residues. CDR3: CASSRTDTQYF. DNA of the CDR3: TGTGCCAGTAGCCGCACAGATACGCAGTATTTT.

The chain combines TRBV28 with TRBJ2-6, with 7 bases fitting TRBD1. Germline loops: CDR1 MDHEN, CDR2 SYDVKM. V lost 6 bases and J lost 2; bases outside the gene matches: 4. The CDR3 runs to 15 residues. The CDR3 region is CASRRGTAGANVLTF. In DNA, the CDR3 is TGTGCCAGCAGGAGGGGGACAGCTGGGGCCAACGTCCTGACTTTC.

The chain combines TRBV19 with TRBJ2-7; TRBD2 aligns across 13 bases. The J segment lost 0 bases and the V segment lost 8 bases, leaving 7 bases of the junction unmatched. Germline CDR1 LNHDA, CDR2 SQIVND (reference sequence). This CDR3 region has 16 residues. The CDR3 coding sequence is TGTGCCAGTTCCGGGACTAGCGGGACTTACTCCTACGAGCAGTACTTC. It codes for CASSGTSGTYSYEQYF.

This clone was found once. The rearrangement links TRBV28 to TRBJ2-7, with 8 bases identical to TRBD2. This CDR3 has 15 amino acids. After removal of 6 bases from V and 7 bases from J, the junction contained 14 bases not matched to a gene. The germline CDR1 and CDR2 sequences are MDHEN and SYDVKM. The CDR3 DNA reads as TGTGCCAGCAGCCCCACGCGGGGGGTTTTGGGAGAGCAGTACTTC. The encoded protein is CASSPTRGVLGEQYF. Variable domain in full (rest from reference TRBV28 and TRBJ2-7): DVKVTQSSRYLVKRTGEKVFLECVQDMDHENMFWYRQDPGLGLRLIYFSYDVKMKEKGDIPEGYSVSREKKERFSLILESASTNQTSMYLCASSPTRGVLGEQYFGPGTRLTVT.

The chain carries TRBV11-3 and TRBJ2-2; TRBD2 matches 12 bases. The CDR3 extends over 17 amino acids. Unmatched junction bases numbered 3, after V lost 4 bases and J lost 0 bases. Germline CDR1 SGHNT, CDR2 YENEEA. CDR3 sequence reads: CASSSTSGGPNTGELFF. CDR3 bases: TGTGCCAGCAGCTCGACTAGCGGGGGTCCGAACACCGGGGAGCTGTTTTTT.

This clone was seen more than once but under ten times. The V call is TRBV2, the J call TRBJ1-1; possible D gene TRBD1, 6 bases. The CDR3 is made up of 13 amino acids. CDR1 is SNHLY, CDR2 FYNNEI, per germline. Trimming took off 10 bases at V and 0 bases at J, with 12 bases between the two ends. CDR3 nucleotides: TGTGCCACGCAGACAGGAATGAACACTGAAGCTTTCTTT. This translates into CATQTGMNTEAFF.

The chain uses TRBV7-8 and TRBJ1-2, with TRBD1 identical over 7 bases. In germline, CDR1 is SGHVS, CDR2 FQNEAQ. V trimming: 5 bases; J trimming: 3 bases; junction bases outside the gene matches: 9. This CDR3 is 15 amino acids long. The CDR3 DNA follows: TGTGCCAGCAGCCAGGAAGGGGGCGCTTACTATGGCTACACCTTC. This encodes CASSQEGGAYYGYTF.

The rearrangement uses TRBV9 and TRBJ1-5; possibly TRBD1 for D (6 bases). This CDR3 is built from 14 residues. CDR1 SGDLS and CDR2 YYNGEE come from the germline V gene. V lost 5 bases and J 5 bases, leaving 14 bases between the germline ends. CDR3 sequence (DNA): TGTGCCAGCAGTCCAGGGGAGAACTATCAGCCCCAGCATTTT. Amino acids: CASSPGENYQPQHF. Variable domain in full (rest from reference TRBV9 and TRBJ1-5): DSGVTQTPKHLITATGQRVTLRCSPRSGDLSVYWYQQSLDQGLQFLIQYYNGEERAKGNILERFSAQQFPDLHSELNLSSLELGDSALYFCASSPGENYQPQHFGDGTRLSIL.

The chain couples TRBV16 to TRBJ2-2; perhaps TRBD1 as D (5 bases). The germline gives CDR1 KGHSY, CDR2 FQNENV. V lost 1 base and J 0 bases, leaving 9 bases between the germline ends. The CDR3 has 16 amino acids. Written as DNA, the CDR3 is TGTGCCAGCAGCCAATTGACGACAGCGAACACCGGGGAGCTGTTTTTT. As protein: CASSQLTTANTGELFF.

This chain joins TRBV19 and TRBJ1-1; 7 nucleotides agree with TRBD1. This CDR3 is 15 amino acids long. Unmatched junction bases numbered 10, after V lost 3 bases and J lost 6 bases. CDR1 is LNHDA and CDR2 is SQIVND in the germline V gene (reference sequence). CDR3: CASSIPYIGQAEAFF. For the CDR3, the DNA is TGTGCCAGTAGTATCCCCTACATTGGACAGGCTGAAGCTTTCTTT.

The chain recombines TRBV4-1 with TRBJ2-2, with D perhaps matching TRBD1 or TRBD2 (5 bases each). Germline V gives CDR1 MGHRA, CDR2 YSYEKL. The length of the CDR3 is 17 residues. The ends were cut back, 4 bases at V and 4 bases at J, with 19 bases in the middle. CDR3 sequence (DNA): TGCGCCAGCAGCCCCGGGATGGGACCCCGGGGCACCGGGGAGCTGTTTTTT. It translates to CASSPGMGPRGTGELFF.

The CDR3 is CASSVDMGSREQYF. The CDR3 nucleotides are TGTGCCAGCAGCGTAGATATGGGTTCTCGCGAGCAGTACTTC. The chain has TRBV9 and TRBJ2-7; D is unresolved. Germline CDR1 reads SGDLS; CDR2 reads YYNGEE. The CDR3 is 14 amino acids. Trimming pared 0 bases from V and 6 bases from J, leaving 13 bases between.

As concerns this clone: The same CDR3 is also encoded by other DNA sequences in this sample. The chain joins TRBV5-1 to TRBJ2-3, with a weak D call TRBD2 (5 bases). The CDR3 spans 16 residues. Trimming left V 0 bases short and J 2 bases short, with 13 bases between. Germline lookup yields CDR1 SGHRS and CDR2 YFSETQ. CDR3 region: CASSLAASGSTDTQYF. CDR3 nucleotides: TGCGCCAGCAGCTTGGCCGCCAGCGGCTCCACAGATACGCAGTATTTT.

The CDR3 region is CASSAGSNYGYTF. CDR3 nucleotide sequence: TGCGCCAGCAGTGCTGGATCTAACTATGGCTACACCTTC. This chain joins TRBV10-1 and TRBJ1-2, with D uncertain. The CDR3 covers 13 residues. Trimming shortened V by 4 bases and J by 0 bases, and 6 bases separated the two germline ends. Germline V gives CDR1 WNHNN, CDR2 SYGVQD (reference sequence).

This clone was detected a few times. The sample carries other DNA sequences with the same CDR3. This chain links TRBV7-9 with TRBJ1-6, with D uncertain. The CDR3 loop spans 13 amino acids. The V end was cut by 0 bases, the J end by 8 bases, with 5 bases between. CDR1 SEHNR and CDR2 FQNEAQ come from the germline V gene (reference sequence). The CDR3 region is CASSLAGDSPLHF. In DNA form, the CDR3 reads TGTGCCAGCAGCTTAGCTGGGGATTCACCCCTCCACTTT.

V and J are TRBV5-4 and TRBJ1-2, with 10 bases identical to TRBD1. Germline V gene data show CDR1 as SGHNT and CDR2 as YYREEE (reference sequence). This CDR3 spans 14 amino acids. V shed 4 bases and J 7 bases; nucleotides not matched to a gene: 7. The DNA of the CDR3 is TGTGCCAGCAGCCCGGACAGGGGGATTGGTGGCTACACCTTC. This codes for CASSPDRGIGGYTF. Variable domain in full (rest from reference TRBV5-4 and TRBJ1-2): ETGVTQSPTHLIKTRGQQVTLRCSSQSGHNTVSWYQQALGQGPQFIFQYYREEENGRGNFPPRFSGLQFPNYSSELNVNALELDDSALYLCASSPDRGIGGYTFGSGTRLTVV.

In DNA form, the CDR3 reads TGTGCCAGCACCGGCGTAGCGGGAGGAAGTGAGCAGTACTTC. Its protein product is CASTGVAGGSEQYF. V gene TRBV6-6 combines with J gene TRBJ2-7; 10 positions match TRBD2. CDR1 and CDR2 from the germline V gene are MNHNY and SVGAGI (reference sequence). The CDR3 is made up of 14 amino acids. V gave up 7 bases and J gave up 7 bases; unmatched junction bases: 10.

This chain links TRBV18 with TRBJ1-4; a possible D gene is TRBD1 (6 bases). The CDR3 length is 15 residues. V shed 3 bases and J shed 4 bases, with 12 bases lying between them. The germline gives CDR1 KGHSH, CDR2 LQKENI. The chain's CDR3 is CASSPAQGYNEKLFF. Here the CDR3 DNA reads TGTGCCAGCTCACCCGCACAGGGATATAATGAAAAACTGTTTTTT.